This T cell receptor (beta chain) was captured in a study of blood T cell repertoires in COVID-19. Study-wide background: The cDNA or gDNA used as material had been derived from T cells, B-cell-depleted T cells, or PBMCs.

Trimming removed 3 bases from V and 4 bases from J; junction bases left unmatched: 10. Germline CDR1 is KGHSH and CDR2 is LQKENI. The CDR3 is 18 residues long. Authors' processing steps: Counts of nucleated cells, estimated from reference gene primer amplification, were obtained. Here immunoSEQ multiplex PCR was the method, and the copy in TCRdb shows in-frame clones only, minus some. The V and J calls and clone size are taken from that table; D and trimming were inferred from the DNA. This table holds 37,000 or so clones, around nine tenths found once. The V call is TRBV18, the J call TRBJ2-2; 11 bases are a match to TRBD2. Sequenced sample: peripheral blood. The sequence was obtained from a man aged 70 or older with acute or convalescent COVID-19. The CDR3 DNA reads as TGTGCCAGCTCACCGATACTGACTAGCGGGATAGGCACCGGGGAGCTGTTTTTT. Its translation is CASSPILTSGIGTGELFF.